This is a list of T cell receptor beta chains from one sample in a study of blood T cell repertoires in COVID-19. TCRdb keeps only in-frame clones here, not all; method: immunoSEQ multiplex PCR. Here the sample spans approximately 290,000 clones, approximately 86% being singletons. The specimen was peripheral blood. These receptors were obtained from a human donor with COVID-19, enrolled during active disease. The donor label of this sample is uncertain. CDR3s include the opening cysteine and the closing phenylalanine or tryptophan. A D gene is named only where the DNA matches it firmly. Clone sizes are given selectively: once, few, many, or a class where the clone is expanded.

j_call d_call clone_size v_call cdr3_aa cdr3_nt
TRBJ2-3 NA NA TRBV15 CATMEGKVGTDTQYF TGTGCCACTATGGAGGGAAAGGTGGGCACAGATACGCAGTATTTT
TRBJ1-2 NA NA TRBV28 CASRPDGRLYGYTF TGTGCCAGCAGACCGGACGGGAGGCTCTATGGCTACACCTTC
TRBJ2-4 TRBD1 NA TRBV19 CASSIQGAGNIQYF TGTGCCAGTAGTATCCAGGGGGCAGGAAACATTCAGTACTTC
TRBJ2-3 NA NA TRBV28 CASTRGRTDTQYF TGTGCCAGCACTCGTGGCAGGACAGATACGCAGTATTTT
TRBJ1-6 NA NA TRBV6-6 CASSYEGVHSPLHF TGTGCCAGCAGTTACGAGGGGGTCCATTCACCCCTCCACTTT
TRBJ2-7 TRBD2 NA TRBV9 CASSPAGTRPYEQYF TGTGCCAGCAGCCCAGCCGGGACTAGGCCCTACGAGCAGTACTTC
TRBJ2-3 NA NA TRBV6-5 CASSPSVTQYF TGTGCCAGCAGTCCTAGCGTGACGCAGTATTTT
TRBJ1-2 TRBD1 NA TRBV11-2 CASSSTGYGYTF TGTGCCAGCAGCTCGACAGGGTACGGCTACACCTTC
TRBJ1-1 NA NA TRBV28 CASREQGVNTEAFF TGTGCCAGCAGGGAACAGGGAGTGAACACTGAAGCTTTCTTT
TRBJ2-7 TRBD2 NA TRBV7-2 CASSLEGGSSYEQYF TGTGCCAGCAGCTTAGAAGGCGGGAGCTCCTACGAGCAGTACTTC
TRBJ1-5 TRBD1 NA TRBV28 CASSSPGQMSLEPQHF TGTGCCAGCAGTTCCCCGGGACAGATGAGTTTGGAGCCCCAGCATTTT
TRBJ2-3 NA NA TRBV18 CASSPDRMENTQYF TGTGCCAGCTCACCAGACAGGATGGAAAATACGCAGTATTTT
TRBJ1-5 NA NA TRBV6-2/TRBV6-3 CASSPRTGGQPQHF TGTGCCAGCAGTCCGCGGACGGGGGGTCAGCCCCAGCATTTT
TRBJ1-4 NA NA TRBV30 CAWSVNRDEKLFF TGTGCCTGGAGTGTAAATCGGGATGAAAAACTGTTTTTT
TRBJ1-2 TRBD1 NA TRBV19 CASSIAGTEEGYGYTF TGTGCCAGTAGTATAGCTGGGACAGAGGAGGGCTATGGCTACACCTTC
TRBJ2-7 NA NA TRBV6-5 CASRTLSEGAYEQYF TGTGCCAGCAGGACTTTGAGTGAGGGGGCCTACGAGCAGTACTTC
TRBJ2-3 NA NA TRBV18 CASSPRSGDTQYF TGTGCCAGCTCACCACGATCGGGAGATACGCAGTATTTT
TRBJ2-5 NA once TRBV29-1 CSVETGVGETQYF TGCAGCGTTGAGACGGGAGTGGGAGAGACCCAGTACTTC
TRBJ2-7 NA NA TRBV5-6 CASSSSGLGSIREYF TGTGCCAGCAGCTCCTCAGGCCTTGGATCAATTCGAGAGTACTTC
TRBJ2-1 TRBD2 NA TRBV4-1 CASSQNGRAQFF TGCGCCAGCAGCCAAAACGGGAGGGCCCAGTTCTTC
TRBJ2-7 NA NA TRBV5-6 CASSPTGIYEQYF TGTGCCAGCAGCCCAACAGGGATTTACGAGCAGTACTTC
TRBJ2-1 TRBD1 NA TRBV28 CASSPHRDRNYNEQFF TGTGCCAGCAGCCCCCACCGGGACAGAAACTACAATGAGCAGTTCTTC
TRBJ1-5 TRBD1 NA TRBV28 CASSSWTGDSNQPQHF TGTGCCAGCAGTTCCTGGACAGGGGATAGCAATCAGCCCCAGCATTTT
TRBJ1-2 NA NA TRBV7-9 CASSLGGRPYGYTF TGTGCCAGCAGCTTAGGAGGTCGGCCCTATGGCTACACCTTC
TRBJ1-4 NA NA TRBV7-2 CASSTRGGTNEKLFF TGTGCCAGCAGCACCAGGGGTGGGACTAATGAAAAACTGTTTTTT
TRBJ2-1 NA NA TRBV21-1 CASSTGTSGRGEQFF TGTGCCAGCAGCACGGGGACTAGCGGGAGGGGTGAGCAGTTCTTC
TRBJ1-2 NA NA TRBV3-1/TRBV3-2 CASSQGDTTALWGYTF TGTGCCAGCAGCCAAGGGGATACGACAGCACTATGGGGCTACACCTTC
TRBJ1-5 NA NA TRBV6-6 CASSYSFRELNQPQHF TGTGCCAGCAGTTACTCTTTTCGGGAGCTCAATCAGCCCCAGCATTTT
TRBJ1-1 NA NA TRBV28 CASSLANTEAFF TGTGCCAGCAGTTTGGCGAACACTGAAGCTTTCTTT
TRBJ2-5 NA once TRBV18 CASSPLQETQYF TGTGCCAGCTCACCCCTCCAAGAGACCCAGTACTTC
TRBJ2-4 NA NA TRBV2 CASSKNRAAKNIQYF TGTGCCAGCAGCAAAAACAGGGCGGCCAAAAACATTCAGTACTTC
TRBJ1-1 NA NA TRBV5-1 CASSLARENTEAFF TGCGCCAGCAGCTTGGCCCGGGAGAACACTGAAGCTTTCTTT
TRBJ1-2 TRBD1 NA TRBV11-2 CASSFSWTGALYGYTF TGTGCCAGCAGCTTTAGCTGGACAGGGGCTCTCTATGGCTACACCTTC
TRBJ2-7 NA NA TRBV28 CANSPGDPYEQYF TGTGCCAACTCTCCAGGGGACCCCTACGAGCAGTACTTC
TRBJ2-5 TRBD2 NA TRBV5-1 CASQLPAGGQETQYF TGCGCCAGCCAATTACCGGCGGGAGGGCAAGAGACCCAGTACTTC
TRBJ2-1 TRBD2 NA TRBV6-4 CASSRSGGSYNEQFF TGTGCCAGCAGTCGAAGCGGGGGCTCCTACAATGAGCAGTTCTTC
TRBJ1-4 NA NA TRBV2 CASSDVLGAGSEKLFF TGTGCCAGCAGTGACGTTTTGGGGGCAGGAAGTGAAAAACTGTTTTTT
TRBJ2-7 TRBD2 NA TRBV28 CASSSYLRTSGRSWEQYF TGTGCCAGCAGTTCCTACCTCCGGACTAGCGGGAGATCGTGGGAGCAGTACTTC
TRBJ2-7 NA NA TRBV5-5 CASSPSGQGSYEQYF TGTGCCAGCAGCCCCTCAGGGCAGGGATCCTACGAGCAGTACTTC
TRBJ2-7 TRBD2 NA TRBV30 CAWSEGLAGAREQYF TGTGCCTGGAGTGAGGGACTAGCGGGAGCGAGGGAGCAGTACTTC
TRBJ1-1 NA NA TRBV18 CASSVTGGSDTEAFF TGTGCCAGCTCAGTGACCGGGGGAAGCGACACTGAAGCTTTCTTT
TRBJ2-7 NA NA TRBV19 CATNQGRGPYEQYF TGTGCCACAAATCAAGGCAGGGGCCCCTACGAGCAGTACTTC
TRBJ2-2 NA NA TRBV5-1 CASSFSTGARGGELFF TGCGCCAGCAGCTTCAGTACGGGAGCCCGGGGCGGGGAGCTGTTTTTT
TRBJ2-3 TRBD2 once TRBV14 CASSLLLLASTDTQYF TGTGCCAGCAGCCTCTTACTACTAGCGAGCACAGATACGCAGTATTTT
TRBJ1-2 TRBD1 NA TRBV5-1 CASSLGQTSYGYTF TGCGCCAGCAGCCTGGGACAGACTTCTTATGGCTACACCTTC
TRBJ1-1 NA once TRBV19 CASSQQMALTEAFF TGTGCCAGTAGCCAACAGATGGCTCTCACTGAAGCTTTCTTT
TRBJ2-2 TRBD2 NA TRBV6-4 CASTRLAGTGELFF TGTGCCAGCACGCGGCTAGCGGGCACCGGGGAGCTGTTTTTT
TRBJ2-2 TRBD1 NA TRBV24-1 CATSDRTGGINTGELFF TGTGCCACCAGTGATCGGACAGGGGGGATAAACACCGGGGAGCTGTTTTTT
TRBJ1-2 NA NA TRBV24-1 CATSGAGPYGYTF TGTGCCACCAGTGGGGCAGGGCCCTATGGCTACACCTTC